A selection of T cell receptor beta chains follows, all from one sample in a study of CXCR3-negative and CXCR3-positive naive CD8 T cells. TCRdb derives one entry per CDR3 protein from the 5' RACE reads, leaving out DNA. The sample has tens of thousands of distinct CDR3 sequences. The sample was naive CXCR3+ CD8+ T cells from blood. The source of these receptors is a human donor in good health. Some clones in this sample may be carry-over from other donors' samples. Both conserved end residues are part of each CDR3. Each record gives: V gene, J gene, CDR3 protein.

V: TRBV6-2/TRBV6-3
J: TRBJ1-2
CDR3: CASSYYYGYTF

V: TRBV6-1
J: TRBJ2-5
CDR3: CASFTDRGFQETQYF

V: TRBV12-3/TRBV12-4
J: TRBJ2-2
CDR3: CASSLGEESGELFF

V: TRBV10-3
J: TRBJ2-7
CDR3: CAISQDPRGKQYF

V: TRBV5-1
J: TRBJ1-4
CDR3: CASSLALTGGLLLSTTNEKLFF

V: TRBV6-5
J: TRBJ2-7
CDR3: CASSYLGQGSGEQYF

V: TRBV28
J: TRBJ1-1
CDR3: CASSFNPRAEAFF

V: TRBV15
J: TRBJ2-5
CDR3: CATSRDWGAETQYF

V: TRBV7-9
J: TRBJ2-4
CDR3: CASSRIELAKNIQYF

V: TRBV12-3/TRBV12-4
J: TRBJ2-7
CDR3: CASSLVGHEQYF

V: TRBV4-1
J: TRBJ2-1
CDR3: CASSQDLAGSYNEQFF

V: TRBV5-1
J: TRBJ2-2
CDR3: CASSWEGNTGELFF

V: TRBV4-1
J: TRBJ2-1
CDR3: CASSQAYNEQFF

V: TRBV29-1
J: TRBJ1-1
CDR3: CSVEEGQGWEAFF

V: TRBV9
J: TRBJ1-1
CDR3: CASSVDEGVAMEAFF

V: TRBV28
J: TRBJ2-7
CDR3: CASSRPTSGSWDEQYF

V: TRBV2
J: TRBJ2-1
CDR3: CASRGASGRYNEQFF

V: TRBV7-6
J: TRBJ2-7
CDR3: CASSGGGSYEQYF

V: TRBV29-1
J: TRBJ2-7
CDR3: CSVVTGKLAYEQYF

V: TRBV4-3
J: TRBJ2-7
CDR3: CASSQQREGEGTYEQYF

V: TRBV13
J: TRBJ1-1
CDR3: CATGREREAFF

V: TRBV7-9
J: TRBJ1-2
CDR3: CASSLNYGYTF

V: TRBV28
J: TRBJ2-1
CDR3: CASSFPGHGSYNEQFF

V: TRBV6-2/TRBV6-3
J: TRBJ2-1
CDR3: CASSYDRASGRVNEQFF

V: TRBV30
J: TRBJ1-5
CDR3: CAWTEGKRPQHF

V: TRBV6-5
J: TRBJ2-1
CDR3: CASSYSEAHNEQFF

V: TRBV2
J: TRBJ2-7
CDR3: CARGTEDEQYF

V: TRBV6-5
J: TRBJ2-5
CDR3: CASSGGTSGYQETQYF

V: TRBV2
J: TRBJ1-2
CDR3: CASIPGEGDYGYTF

V: TRBV6-1
J: TRBJ2-5
CDR3: CASSPPWLETQYF

V: TRBV7-6
J: TRBJ2-1
CDR3: CASSLSPSTDQFF

V: TRBV20-1
J: TRBJ2-5
CDR3: CSAREMHDSQETQYF

V: TRBV15
J: TRBJ1-3
CDR3: CATSGSSGNTIYF

V: TRBV7-2
J: TRBJ2-5
CDR3: CASSPGTLGLGETQYF

V: TRBV25-1
J: TRBJ2-1
CDR3: CASTISGDDEQFF

V: TRBV27
J: TRBJ2-7
CDR3: CASSLRGPSSYEQYF

V: TRBV7-9
J: TRBJ2-1
CDR3: CASSSRADEQFF

V: TRBV6-2/TRBV6-3
J: TRBJ1-1
CDR3: CASSYLPSGYTEAFF

V: TRBV7-9
J: TRBJ1-1
CDR3: CASRDRDWVEAFF

V: TRBV18
J: TRBJ2-3
CDR3: CASSELAGGPDTQYF

V: TRBV11-3
J: TRBJ2-1
CDR3: CASSDLADNEQFF

V: TRBV6-6
J: TRBJ2-7
CDR3: CASSHQEPEQYF

V: TRBV12-3/TRBV12-4
J: TRBJ2-7
CDR3: CASSYSSKNSYEQYF

V: TRBV20-1
J: TRBJ2-5
CDR3: CSARMPRVGAQETQYF

V: TRBV28
J: TRBJ2-7
CDR3: CASSLGDRGRDEQYF

V: TRBV20-1
J: TRBJ2-7
CDR3: CSAGGDSTYEQYF

V: TRBV27
J: TRBJ1-5
CDR3: CASRKTPGGQPQHF

V: TRBV19
J: TRBJ2-2
CDR3: CASSIGQDTGELFF

V: TRBV6-2/TRBV6-3
J: TRBJ2-1
CDR3: CASSYLATTYNEQFF

V: TRBV25-1
J: TRBJ2-5
CDR3: CASSERGWDQETQYF

V: TRBV28
J: TRBJ2-7
CDR3: CAASRQYDEQYF

V: TRBV28
J: TRBJ2-5
CDR3: CARDKAQETQYF

V: TRBV15
J: TRBJ2-5
CDR3: CATSRLVSPDGTEDTQYF

V: TRBV13
J: TRBJ2-7
CDR3: CASSLRTGPSSYEQYF

V: TRBV25-1
J: TRBJ1-1
CDR3: CGSSDWTGAGTEAFF

V: TRBV24-1
J: TRBJ2-2
CDR3: CATSESGELFF

V: TRBV10-3
J: TRBJ2-1
CDR3: CAISGTTGAKSSYNEQFF

V: TRBV28
J: TRBJ2-1
CDR3: CASSPSREQFF

V: TRBV20-1
J: TRBJ1-1
CDR3: CSATHRGTEAFF